A single sample gave rise to the 23 T cell receptor beta chains below, sequenced in a study of control samples from healthy donors and cancer patients. The assay was immunoSEQ multiplex PCR, and TCRdb's table has in-frame clones only and misses some. The profile shows hundreds of thousands of clones, 90% of them singletons. Sequences were obtained from PBMCs. These receptor sequences come from a middle-aged man with head and neck cancer.

This chain links TRBV2 with TRBJ1-4; 9 bases align to TRBD1. V trimming: 6 bases; J trimming: 0 bases; junction bases outside the gene matches: 11. CDR3 length: 18 residues. Germline lookup yields CDR1 SNHLY and CDR2 FYNNEI. This chain's CDR3 is CASSLTGTGNPTNEKLFF. CDR3 DNA: TGTGCCAGCAGCCTTACCGGGACAGGGAACCCAACTAATGAAAAACTGTTTTTT.

V and J are TRBV6-2 or TRBV6-3 and TRBJ1-5; D gene unclear. In germline, CDR1 is MNHEY, CDR2 SVGEGT. V was clipped by 2 bases and J by 0 bases, with 17 bases between them. The CDR3 covers 18 residues. The DNA of the CDR3 is TGTGCCAGCAGTTACGAGTTCCCAACAGCCGATAGCAATCAGCCCCAGCATTTT. Its translation: CASSYEFPTADSNQPQHF.

The chain carries TRBV7-3 and TRBJ2-5; the D is unclear. CDR3 size: 15 residues. CDR1 is SGHTA and CDR2 is FQGTGA in the germline V gene. V gave up 1 base and J gave up 0 bases, with 9 bases separating them. Here the CDR3 DNA reads TGTGCCAGCAGCTTAATGGGCCAAGACCAAGAGACCCAGTACTTC. Encoded protein: CASSLMGQDQETQYF. The full variable domain, its missing parts supplied by reference TRBV7-3 and TRBJ2-5, is GAGVSQTPSNKVTEKGKYVELRCDPISGHTALYWYRQSLGQGPEFLIYFQGTGAADDSGLPNDRFFAVRPEGSVSTLKIQRTERGDSAVYLCASSLMGQDQETQYFGPGTRLLVL.

This clone showed up just a few times. The chain uses TRBV7-8 and TRBJ1-4; D gene uncertain. There are 15 residues in the CDR3. The germline V gene encodes CDR1 SGHVS and CDR2 FQNEAQ. V gave up 3 bases and J gave up 5 bases, with 13 bases separating them. The CDR3 sequence: CASSFIRQPNEKLFF. The DNA for the CDR3 is TGTGCCAGCAGCTTTATCCGCCAGCCAAATGAAAAACTGTTTTTT.

The rearrangement links TRBV7-3 to TRBJ1-1; 7 bases align to TRBD1. This CDR3 spans 15 amino acids. CDR1 and CDR2 from the germline V gene are SGHTA and FQGTGA. V shed 1 base and J 5 bases; nucleotides not matched to a gene: 7. CDR3: CASSLIGRGRTEAFF. The CDR3, as DNA: TGTGCCAGCAGCTTAATAGGCAGGGGGAGAACTGAAGCTTTCTTT. The full variable domain, completed using reference TRBV7-3 and TRBJ1-1, is GAGVSQTPSNKVTEKGKYVELRCDPISGHTALYWYRQSLGQGPEFLIYFQGTGAADDSGLPNDRFFAVRPEGSVSTLKIQRTERGDSAVYLCASSLIGRGRTEAFFGQGTRLTVV.

This sequence joins TRBV29-1 and TRBJ2-5, with 7 bases matching TRBD1. CDR1 and CDR2 from the germline V gene are SQVTM and ANQGSEA. The CDR3 covers 12 residues. Trimming took 6 bases from V and 1 from J; bases not matched to a gene: 2. The CDR3 reads CSVGTAQETQYF. The CDR3 bases are TGCAGCGTAGGGACAGCCCAAGAGACCCAGTACTTC.

The chain links TRBV6-2 or TRBV6-3 to TRBJ1-4; 9 positions match TRBD1. The CDR3 totals 17 residues. Germline CDR1 MNHEY, CDR2 SVGEGT. V shed 2 bases, J shed 2 bases, and the junction held 6 bases outside the gene matches. The CDR3 sequence is CASSYPIGQGTNEKLFF. The CDR3 DNA reads TGTGCCAGCAGTTACCCAATCGGACAGGGGACTAATGAAAAACTGTTTTTT.

V usage is TRBV7-3 and J usage is TRBJ2-7; D gene ambiguous. The V gene's germline CDR1 is SGHTA and CDR2 FQGTGA. The V and J ends lost 0 bases and 5 bases respectively, with 8 bases between them. The CDR3 is made up of 13 amino acids. DNA of the CDR3: TGTGCCAGCAGCTTAACTTTAGTTGACGAGCAGTACTTC. Translating gives CASSLTLVDEQYF.

Points on this clone: Additional DNA sequences in this sample encode the identical CDR3. The chain combines TRBV28 with TRBJ1-5, with a possible D match to TRBD1 (5 bases). Trimming stripped 1 base from V and 4 bases from J, with 11 bases between. Germline CDR1 and CDR2: MDHEN and SYDVKM. The CDR3 length is 15 residues. CDR3 DNA: TGTGCCAGCAGTTTATTGGGGGGGGGTAATCAGCCCCAGCATTTT. The encoded protein is CASSLLGGGNQPQHF.

This clone is a singleton in its sample. V and J are TRBV7-9 and TRBJ2-7, with TRBD1 identical over 10 bases. V trimming: 1 base; J trimming: 2 bases; junction bases outside the gene matches: 2. The length of the CDR3 is 15 residues. CDR1 is SEHNR, CDR2 FQNEAQ, per germline (reference sequence). The CDR3 sequence: CASSLVGQGAYEQYF. CDR3 nucleotides: TGTGCCAGCAGCTTAGTTGGACAGGGGGCCTACGAGCAGTACTTC.

CDR3 residues: CASSPGGTQTEQFF. In DNA form, the CDR3 reads TGTGCCAGCAGCCCCGGTGGGACGCAGACGGAGCAGTTCTTC. The chain employs TRBV7-9 and TRBJ2-1; perhaps D is TRBD1 or TRBD2 (5 bases each). The V gene lost 5 bases and the J gene lost 10 bases, with 18 bases spanning the gap. The CDR3 spans 14 residues. Germline loops: CDR1 SEHNR, CDR2 FQNEAQ (reference sequence).

A single count supports this clone. The chain has TRBV6-5 and TRBJ2-1, with D possibly being TRBD2 (6 bases). The V gene's germline CDR1 is MNHEY and CDR2 SVGAGI. The germline V and J ends were trimmed by 7 bases and 2 bases, with 12 bases remaining between them. The CDR3 sequence is 14 residues long. CDR3 protein: CASTGDSPYNEQFF. Written as DNA, the CDR3 is TGTGCCAGCACCGGGGACTCCCCCTACAATGAGCAGTTCTTC.

The chain carries TRBV6-2 or TRBV6-3 and TRBJ2-5; maybe TRBD1 (5 bases). The germline gives CDR1 MNHEY, CDR2 SVGEGT. Trimming shortened V by 5 bases and J by 2 bases, and 21 bases separated the two germline ends. This CDR3 region has 17 residues. Here the CDR3 reads CASSRARVGKIQETQYF. The CDR3 DNA sequence: TGTGCCAGCAGTAGAGCCAGGGTCGGTAAGATACAAGAGACCCAGTACTTC.

This sequence joins TRBV28 and TRBJ1-5; the D is unclear. The V gene's germline CDR1 is MDHEN and CDR2 SYDVKM. Trimming shortened V by 1 base and J by 6 bases, and 10 bases separated the two germline ends. CDR3 length: 14 amino acids. The CDR3 DNA is TGTGCCAGCAGTTTATTGGTGGGTTCTCAGCCCCAGCATTTT. Protein product: CASSLLVGSQPQHF.

J is TRBJ1-2 and V is TRBV28; D remains ambiguous. The CDR3 has 11 residues. V was pared by 5 bases and J by 8 bases, with 9 bases between. Germline V gene sequence: CDR1 MDHEN, CDR2 SYDVKM. CDR3 loop: CASSGSRGYTF. DNA of the CDR3: TGTGCCAGCAGTGGCTCGAGGGGCTACACCTTC.

V usage is TRBV4-1 and J usage is TRBJ1-5; D is possibly TRBD1 (5 bases). Germline V gene data show CDR1 as MGHRA and CDR2 as YSYEKL. The V end lost 6 bases, the J end lost 0 bases, and 9 bases lay between the germline ends. The CDR3 sequence is 14 residues long. CDR3 nucleotide sequence: TGCGCCAGCAGTAGGGGAGATAGCAATCAGCCCCAGCATTTT. Encoded protein: CASSRGDSNQPQHF.

The rearrangement joins TRBV3-1 (or the pseudogene TRBV3-2) to TRBJ2-3; D tentatively reads TRBD1 or TRBD2 (5 bases each). The CDR3 runs to 14 residues. Trimming took off 1 base at V and 9 bases at J, with 14 bases between the two ends. The V gene's germline CDR1 is LGHDT and CDR2 YNNKEL (reference sequence). CDR3 in DNA: TGTGCCAGCAGCCAAGCTCCCGGGACCGGGACGCAGTATTTT. Amino acid sequence: CASSQAPGTGTQYF.

J is TRBJ1-1 and V is TRBV28; no reliable D call. The V and J ends lost 5 bases and 4 bases respectively, with 17 bases between them. This CDR3 contains 15 residues. Germline V gene sequence: CDR1 MDHEN, CDR2 SYDVKM. In DNA form, the CDR3 reads TGTGCCAGCAGTCCTTCTTCCGGATTGGGCACTGAAGCTTTCTTT. Amino acid sequence: CASSPSSGLGTEAFF.

The chain joins TRBV7-2 to TRBJ1-5; D not certain. This CDR3 has 13 amino acids. Germline V gene sequence: CDR1 SGHTA, CDR2 FQGNSA. V was trimmed by 5 bases and J by 3 bases, leaving 8 bases between them. CDR3 in amino acids: CASSATFNQPQHF. The DNA for the CDR3 is TGTGCCAGCAGCGCCACCTTCAATCAGCCCCAGCATTTT.

In its sample, this clone was seen once. The rearrangement uses TRBV7-3 and TRBJ2-1; 8 bases map to TRBD2. V was pared by 5 bases and J by 1 base, with 7 bases of the junction left unmatched. The CDR3 is 16 amino acids. Per germline, CDR1 SGHTA and CDR2 FQGTGA. CDR3 in DNA: TGTGCCAGCAGCCAATCAAGCGGGAGTTCCTACAATGAGCAGTTCTTC. Encoded protein: CASSQSSGSSYNEQFF.

V and J are TRBV5-5 and TRBJ1-5; no firm D call. The CDR3 loop spans 15 amino acids. Trimming stripped 1 base from V and 0 bases from J, with 8 bases between. Germline values: CDR1 SGHKS, CDR2 YYEKEE (reference sequence). CDR3 coding DNA: TGTGCCAGCAGCTTGTATGTTAATAGCAATCAGCCCCAGCATTTT. It codes for CASSLYVNSNQPQHF.

The gene calls are TRBV9 and TRBJ2-4, with D unclear. The CDR3 has 15 residues. V dropped 6 bases and J dropped 1 base, with 14 bases sitting between them. Germline CDR1 is SGDLS and CDR2 is YYNGEE. Here the CDR3 reads CASTPHGLAKNIQYF. The CDR3 region has the DNA TGTGCCAGCACCCCCCACGGCCTGGCCAAAAACATTCAGTACTTC.

The V and J genes are TRBV4-1 and TRBJ2-7; 7 bases are shared with TRBD2. The ends lost 3 bases at V and 7 bases at J; junction bases unmatched: 18. The CDR3 length is 17 residues. Germline V gene lookup returns CDR1 MGHRA and CDR2 YSYEKL. DNA of the CDR3: TGCGCCAGCAGCCAGGAAATGGTCCGTGGGGGGGTAGGGGAGCAGTACTTC. Its protein product is CASSQEMVRGGVGEQYF.